The present T cell receptor (beta chain) was sequenced within a study of cytomegalovirus exposure and HLA in healthy donors. Primers for the PCR totalled 60 Vbeta and 13 Jbeta. TCRdb's copy holds only in-frame clones and misses some; the assay was immunoSEQ multiplex PCR. The repertoire table contains around 150,000 clones. Germline V gene data show CDR1 as WNHNN and CDR2 as SYGVQD (reference sequence). The CDR3 contains 14 residues. V was clipped by 0 bases and J by 4 bases, with 7 bases between them. This TCR derives from a woman aged 60-70 years in good health and CMV-seronegative. Material for sequencing was PBMCs. This chain uses TRBV10-1 with TRBJ2-1; D remains unclear. The CDR3 protein is CASSESESYNEQFF. CDR3 nucleotides: TGCGCCAGCAGTGAGTCGGAGAGTTACAATGAGCAGTTCTTC.